This entry features one T cell receptor beta chain sequence. CDR3 length: 14 residues. V lost 0 bases, J lost 1 base, and 7 bases lay in between. CDR1 and CDR2 from the germline V gene are SGHRS and YFSETQ. These data originate in a study of blood T cell repertoires in COVID-19. Original processing methods: Reference gene primer amplification gave nucleated cell count estimates. Profiled with immunoSEQ multiplex PCR; TCRdb holds only in-frame clones, not every one. V, J and clone size are taken as reported in that table, and D and trimming were inferred from the DNA itself. Of 95,000 to 150,000 clones in the sample, around three quarters were seen once.

The receptor's source is a woman over 75 with acute or convalescent COVID-19. The chain joins TRBV5-1 to TRBJ1-1, with D uncertain. The material sequenced was peripheral blood. CDR3 in DNA: TGCGCCAGCAGCTTGGAACCGGGGAACACTGAAGCTTTCTTT. Translation: CASSLEPGNTEAFF.